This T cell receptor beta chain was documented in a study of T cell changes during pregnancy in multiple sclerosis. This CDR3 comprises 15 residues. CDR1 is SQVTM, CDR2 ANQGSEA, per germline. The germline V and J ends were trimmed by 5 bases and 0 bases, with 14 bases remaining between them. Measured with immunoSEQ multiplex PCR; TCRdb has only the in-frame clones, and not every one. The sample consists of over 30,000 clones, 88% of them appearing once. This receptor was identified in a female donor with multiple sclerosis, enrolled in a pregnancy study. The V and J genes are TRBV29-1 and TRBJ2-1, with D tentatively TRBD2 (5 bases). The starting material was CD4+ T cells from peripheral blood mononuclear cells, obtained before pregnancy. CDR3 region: CSVKATGFSYNEQFF. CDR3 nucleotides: TGCAGCGTTAAAGCTACGGGATTCTCCTACAATGAGCAGTTCTTC.